A selection of T cell receptor beta chains follows, all from one sample in a study of human T cells and chemical hapten exposure. TCRdb re-derived calls from the RACE reads in MiXCR, one entry per CDR3 protein. This sample has about 84,000 distinct CDR3 sequences; roughly 10% occur once, and the top ten carry roughly 2.4%. Sequencing used whole blood, obtained in connection with sensitization to the hapten diphenylcyclopropenone (DPC). These receptors originate from a woman in her 30s with alopecia areata. Some clones in this sample may be carry-over from other donors' samples. The CDR3 runs from the conserved cysteine through the conserved F or W. Fields, in order: J gene, V gene, clone size, CDR3 length, D gene, CDR3 protein, CDR3 DNA. A D gene is named only where the DNA matches it firmly. Clone size, where shown, is once, few, many, or a class for clones that have expanded.

J gene: TRBJ1-2; V gene: TRBV12-3/TRBV12-4; clone size: many; CDR3 length: 15; D gene: TRBD1; CDR3 protein: CASSSTGTGHYGYTF; CDR3 DNA: TGTGCCAGCAGTTCGACCGGGACAGGGCACTATGGCTACACCTTC
J gene: TRBJ2-3; V gene: TRBV20-1; clone size: many; CDR3 length: 17; D gene: TRBD2; CDR3 protein: CSARDLAGGPSTDTQYF; CDR3 DNA: TGCAGTGCTCGAGACCTAGCGGGAGGACCTAGCACAGATACGCAGTATTTT
J gene: TRBJ2-5; V gene: TRBV7-2; clone size: many; CDR3 length: 15; D gene: NA; CDR3 protein: CASSLDTSPPETQYF; CDR3 DNA: TGTGCCAGCAGCTTAGATACTAGCCCCCCCGAGACCCAGTACTTC
J gene: TRBJ2-3; V gene: TRBV5-1; clone size: many; CDR3 length: 13; D gene: NA; CDR3 protein: CASSFPGEDTQYF; CDR3 DNA: TGCGCCAGCAGCTTCCCGGGGGAAGATACGCAGTATTTT
J gene: TRBJ2-3; V gene: TRBV2; clone size: few; CDR3 length: 15; D gene: NA; CDR3 protein: CASSGGARGSDTQYF; CDR3 DNA: TGTGCCAGCAGTGGAGGGGCCAGAGGATCAGATACGCAGTATTTT
J gene: TRBJ1-2; V gene: TRBV12-3/TRBV12-4; clone size: many; CDR3 length: 13; D gene: NA; CDR3 protein: CASSYDSDYGYTF; CDR3 DNA: TGTGCCAGCAGTTACGACAGCGACTATGGCTACACCTTC
J gene: TRBJ2-3; V gene: TRBV6-2/TRBV6-3; clone size: NA; CDR3 length: 15; D gene: NA; CDR3 protein: CASRPSGANTDTQYF; CDR3 DNA: TGTGCCAGCAGGCCTAGTGGGGCCAACACAGATACGCAGTATTTT
J gene: TRBJ1-2; V gene: TRBV27; clone size: NA; CDR3 length: 13; D gene: TRBD1; CDR3 protein: CASRQTGAYGYTF; CDR3 DNA: TGTGCCAGCAGGCAGACAGGGGCCTATGGCTACACCTTC
J gene: TRBJ1-1; V gene: TRBV7-8; clone size: many; CDR3 length: 13; D gene: TRBD1; CDR3 protein: CASTGGVRPEAFF; CDR3 DNA: TGTGCCAGCACAGGGGGTGTGAGGCCTGAAGCTTTCTTT
J gene: TRBJ1-4; V gene: TRBV20-1; clone size: many; CDR3 length: 15; D gene: TRBD1; CDR3 protein: CSARDPGQGGEKLFF; CDR3 DNA: TGCAGTGCTAGGGACCCGGGACAGGGAGGTGAAAAACTGTTTTTT
J gene: TRBJ2-7; V gene: TRBV10-2; clone size: many; CDR3 length: 15; D gene: NA; CDR3 protein: CASSESSGLTYEQYF; CDR3 DNA: TGCGCCAGCAGTGAGTCAAGCGGACTAACCTACGAGCAGTACTTC
J gene: TRBJ2-5; V gene: TRBV9; clone size: NA; CDR3 length: 15; D gene: TRBD2; CDR3 protein: CASSVAVAGKETQYF; CDR3 DNA: TGTGCCAGCAGCGTAGCGGTAGCGGGGAAGGAGACCCAGTACTTC
J gene: TRBJ2-2; V gene: TRBV4-1; clone size: few; CDR3 length: 13; D gene: TRBD2; CDR3 protein: CASSQTGGGELFF; CDR3 DNA: TGCGCCAGCAGCCAGACGGGGGGCGGGGAGCTGTTTTTT
J gene: TRBJ1-3; V gene: TRBV7-2; clone size: many; CDR3 length: 16; D gene: TRBD1; CDR3 protein: CASSLFSVQGGNTIYF; CDR3 DNA: TGTGCCAGCAGCTTATTTTCGGTACAGGGGGGAAACACCATATATTTT
J gene: TRBJ2-7; V gene: TRBV5-4; clone size: few; CDR3 length: 16; D gene: NA; CDR3 protein: CASSLPGGSGSYEQYF; CDR3 DNA: TGTGCCAGCAGCCTCCCGGGCGGCAGTGGGTCCTACGAGCAGTACTTC
J gene: TRBJ2-1; V gene: TRBV6-2/TRBV6-3; clone size: many; CDR3 length: 14; D gene: NA; CDR3 protein: CASRAGLSLHEQFF; CDR3 DNA: TGTGCCAGCCGGGCAGGACTAAGTCTCCATGAGCAGTTCTTC
J gene: TRBJ2-3; V gene: TRBV7-3; clone size: NA; CDR3 length: 14; D gene: NA; CDR3 protein: CASSLIPSTDTQYF; CDR3 DNA: TGTGCCAGCAGCTTAATACCAAGCACAGATACGCAGTATTTT
J gene: TRBJ1-1; V gene: TRBV3-1; clone size: NA; CDR3 length: 12; D gene: NA; CDR3 protein: CASRSWNTEAFF; CDR3 DNA: TGTGCCAGCAGGAGTTGGAACACTGAAGCTTTCTTT
J gene: TRBJ1-3; V gene: TRBV7-2; clone size: few; CDR3 length: 15; D gene: TRBD1; CDR3 protein: CASSRDRGQGNTIYF; CDR3 DNA: TGTGCCAGCAGCCGGGACAGGGGGCAAGGAAACACCATATATTTT
J gene: TRBJ2-7; V gene: TRBV28; clone size: few; CDR3 length: 13; D gene: TRBD1; CDR3 protein: CASRSGTDYEQYF; CDR3 DNA: TGTGCCAGCAGGTCCGGGACAGACTACGAGCAGTACTTC
J gene: TRBJ2-1; V gene: TRBV29-1; clone size: many; CDR3 length: 13; D gene: TRBD2; CDR3 protein: CSVASGRAWEQFF; CDR3 DNA: TGCAGCGTTGCTAGCGGGAGGGCTTGGGAGCAGTTCTTC
J gene: TRBJ2-2; V gene: TRBV6-5; clone size: few; CDR3 length: 12; D gene: NA; CDR3 protein: CASGRIPGELFF; CDR3 DNA: TGTGCCAGCGGGAGGATTCCCGGGGAGCTGTTTTTT
J gene: TRBJ1-2; V gene: TRBV15; clone size: NA; CDR3 length: 13; D gene: TRBD1; CDR3 protein: CATSKDRAAGYTF; CDR3 DNA: TGTGCCACCAGCAAAGACAGGGCGGCTGGCTACACCTTC
J gene: TRBJ1-5; V gene: TRBV20-1; clone size: many; CDR3 length: 13; D gene: NA; CDR3 protein: CSASVQGNQPQHF; CDR3 DNA: TGCAGTGCTAGCGTACAGGGAAATCAGCCCCAGCATTTT
J gene: TRBJ1-1; V gene: TRBV28; clone size: many; CDR3 length: 15; D gene: TRBD1; CDR3 protein: CASSSTGAPLRAAFF; CDR3 DNA: TGTGCCAGCAGTTCGACAGGGGCGCCCCTGCGGGCAGCTTTCTTT
J gene: TRBJ2-5; V gene: TRBV29-1; clone size: many; CDR3 length: 14; D gene: TRBD1; CDR3 protein: CSVAWNPQGMAQYF; CDR3 DNA: TGCAGCGTCGCCTGGAATCCACAGGGGATGGCCCAGTACTTC